This TCR beta chain was recovered during a study of T-cell memory formation after mild COVID-19. Findings and limits, study-wide: Most CD4+ clones that shrank were in CM and EM, while CD8+ ones turned up in EMRA. Nothing showed for sure that second-wave clones peaking on day 37 were SARS-CoV-2 specific.

CDR3 length: 16 amino acids. The V gene's germline CDR1 is SGHDT and CDR2 YYEEEE. The V and J ends lost 3 bases and 6 bases respectively, with 18 bases between them. From 5'RACE with constant-segment primers came TCR alpha and TCR beta cDNA libraries that carried sample barcodes and UMIs. TCRdb passed the 5' RACE reads through MiXCR, listing each CDR3 protein once. The data hold 300,000 to 400,000 distinct CDR3 sequences, with 20% to 25% observed a single time. This clonotype was seen more than once but under ten times. No antigen is known for it. The sequence derives from an adult woman who had mild COVID-19 (a few samples of this study predate the infection). Cell type and time point are not known. V gene TRBV5-6 combines with J gene TRBJ2-2, with D unclear. Sequencing was done on a sample of PBMCs or a T cell subset sorted from them (not recorded which). CDR3 in amino acids: CASSSARLGDAGELFF. CDR3 coding DNA: TGTGCCAGCAGCTCGGCAAGACTCGGAGACGCCGGGGAGCTGTTTTTT.